Listed below are T cell receptor beta chains from one sample, sequenced in a study of blood T cells in healthy people across ages. TCRdb recomputed calls from the 5' RACE reads with MiXCR, one row per CDR3 protein. Of approximately 1,700,000 distinct CDR3 sequences in the sample, 30% to 40% are singletons; the top ten hold about 21%. Sequencing was carried out using blood. Receptors originate from a human donor in good health. The CDR3 runs from the conserved cysteine through the conserved F or W. A D gene is named only where the DNA matches it firmly. Part of the rows lack a size; the others show once, few, many or a class for expanded clones.

j_gene | abundance | v_gene | d_gene | CDR3nt | CDR3aa
TRBJ2-3 | . | TRBV7-2 | . | TGTGCCAGCAGCTTAGTACAGGCTGGACCCACAGATACGCAGTATTTT | CASSLVQAGPTDTQYF
TRBJ1-2 | . | TRBV20-1 | TRBD1 | TGCAGTGCTCGCCGGACAGGGGGCCAGGCTAGCTACACCTTC | CSARRTGGQASYTF
TRBJ2-6 | . | TRBV10-3 | TRBD2 | TGTGCCAGCCGCTCTAGCGGGGGGCGATCTGGGGCCAACGTCCTGACTTTC | CASRSSGGRSGANVLTF
TRBJ1-2 | once | TRBV7-2 | TRBD1 | TGTGCCAGCAGCTGGGATTCCGGGACAGGGACATTGGGAGGCTACACCTTC | CASSWDSGTGTLGGYTF
TRBJ1-2 | . | TRBV24-1 | . | TGTGCCACCAGTGATTGGAAGAGAGGCTATGGCTACACCTTC | CATSDWKRGYGYTF
TRBJ1-1 | few | TRBV5-1 | . | TGCGCCAGCAGCGATCAGGGTAGCCCTGAAGCTTTCTTT | CASSDQGSPEAFF
TRBJ1-2 | few | TRBV20-1 | . | TGCAGTGCTAGCCGCCCCGCGCCCAACTATGGCTACACCTTC | CSASRPAPNYGYTF
TRBJ1-6 | once | TRBV7-3 | . | TGTGCCAGCAGCTTAAACGGGCCGGGTAATAATTCACCCCTCCACTTT | CASSLNGPGNNSPLHF
TRBJ2-3 | . | TRBV7-8 | . | TGTGCCAGCAGCTTACAGGGAAGGCCAGATACGCAGTATTTT | CASSLQGRPDTQYF
TRBJ2-5 | many | TRBV7-2 | . | TGTGCCACCCTCCCCCGCGCAACGTACCAAGAGACCCAGTACTTC | CATLPRATYQETQYF
TRBJ1-1 | . | TRBV4-3 | . | TGCGCCAGCAGCCACCGGGACAACCCACGGGCTTTCTTT | CASSHRDNPRAFF
TRBJ2-3 | few | TRBV5-6 | TRBD1 | TGTGCCAGCAGCTTGGTTTGGGACAGGAGTACAGATACGCAGTATTTT | CASSLVWDRSTDTQYF
TRBJ2-7 | . | TRBV5-1 | TRBD1 | TGCGCCAGCAGCTTACAGGGGGTGGAGTACGAGCAGTACTTC | CASSLQGVEYEQYF
TRBJ1-1 | . | TRBV6-5 | . | TGTGCCAGCAGGAACATACTGTTTGAAGCTTTCTTT | CASRNILFEAFF